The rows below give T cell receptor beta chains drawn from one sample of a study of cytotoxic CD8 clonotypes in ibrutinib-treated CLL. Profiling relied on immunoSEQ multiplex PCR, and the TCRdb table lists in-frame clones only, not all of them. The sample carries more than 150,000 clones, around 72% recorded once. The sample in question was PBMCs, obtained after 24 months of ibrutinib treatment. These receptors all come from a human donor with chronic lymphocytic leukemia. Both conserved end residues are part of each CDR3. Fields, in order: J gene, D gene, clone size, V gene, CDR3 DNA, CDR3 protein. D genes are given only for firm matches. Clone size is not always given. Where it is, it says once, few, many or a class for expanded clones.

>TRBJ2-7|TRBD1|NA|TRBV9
TGTGCCAGCAGCCACGGACAGGGGGCCTATGAGCAGTACTTC
CASSHGQGAYEQYF
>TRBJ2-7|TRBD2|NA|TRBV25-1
TGTGCCAGCAGTGCCTCGCCCCCTAGCGGGTACGAGCAGTACTTC
CASSASPPSGYEQYF
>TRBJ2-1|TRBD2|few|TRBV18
TGTGCCAGCTCAGCCCGGACTAGCGGGAGGGCCTACAATGAGCAGTTCTTC
CASSARTSGRAYNEQFF
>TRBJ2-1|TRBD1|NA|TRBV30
TGTGCCTGGAGTGTCCTTACAGGGGGAGATGAGCAGTTCTTC
CAWSVLTGGDEQFF
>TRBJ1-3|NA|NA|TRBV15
TGTGCCACCAGCTACGGTGCAGCACGCACCATATATTTT
CATSYGAARTIYF
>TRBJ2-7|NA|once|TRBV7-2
TGTGCCAGCAGCTTAGTTCTGGGAGACGAGCAGTACTTC
CASSLVLGDEQYF
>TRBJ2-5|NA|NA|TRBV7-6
TGTGCCAGCAGCTTAGTCAGAGGGGGCCAAGAGACCCAGTACTTC
CASSLVRGGQETQYF
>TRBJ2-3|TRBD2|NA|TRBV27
TGTGCCAGCAGTTATATCTGGACTAGCGGGAGCACAGATACGCAGTATTTT
CASSYIWTSGSTDTQYF
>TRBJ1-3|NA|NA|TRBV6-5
TGTGCCAGCAGAAAATTCACTAATGGAAACACCATATATTTT
CASRKFTNGNTIYF
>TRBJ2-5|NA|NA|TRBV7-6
TGTGCCAGCAGCTCGGTCCCAGGAGAAGAGACCCAGTACTTC
CASSSVPGEETQYF
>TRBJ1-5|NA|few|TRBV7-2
TGTGCCAGCAGCTTAACAGTACGTCAGCCCCAGCATTTT
CASSLTVRQPQHF
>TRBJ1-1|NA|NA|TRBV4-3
TGCGCCAGCAGCCAAGACTGGGGGCCGGTGAACACTGAAGCTTTCTTT
CASSQDWGPVNTEAFF
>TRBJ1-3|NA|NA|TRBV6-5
TGTGCCAGCAGTTACTCCATGGACCACTCTGGAAACACCATATATTTT
CASSYSMDHSGNTIYF
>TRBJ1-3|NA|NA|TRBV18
TGTGCCAGCTCACCGCTTCGGGGGGCCCTGAGGAACACCATATATTTT
CASSPLRGALRNTIYF
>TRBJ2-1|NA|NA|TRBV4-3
TGCGCCAGCAGCCAAGATTCAGGTACTGAGCAGTTCTTC
CASSQDSGTEQFF
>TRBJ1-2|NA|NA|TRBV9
TGTGCCAGCAGCGTAATGGAACGGAACTATGGCTACACCTTC
CASSVMERNYGYTF
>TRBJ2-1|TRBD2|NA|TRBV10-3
TGTGCCATCAGCGACCCGGGACTAGCGGGAGTAAATGAGCAGTTCTTC
CAISDPGLAGVNEQFF
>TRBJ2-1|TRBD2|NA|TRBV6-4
TGTGCCAGCAGTGAGGGCGGGAGGTACAATGAGCAGTTCTTC
CASSEGGRYNEQFF
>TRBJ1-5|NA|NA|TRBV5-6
TGTGCCAGCAGCCGACCCAATCAGCCCCAGCATTTT
CASSRPNQPQHF
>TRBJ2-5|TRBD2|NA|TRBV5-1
TGCGCCAGCAGCGGGATAGCGGGAGCCGCAGAGACCCAGTACTTC
CASSGIAGAAETQYF
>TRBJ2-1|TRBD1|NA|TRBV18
TGTGCCAGCTCACCGGGACAGAGCTACAATGAGCAGTTCTTC
CASSPGQSYNEQFF
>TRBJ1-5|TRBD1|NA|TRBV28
TGTGCCAGCAGTACCCCGGACAGGGTGAATCAGCCCCAGCATTTT
CASSTPDRVNQPQHF
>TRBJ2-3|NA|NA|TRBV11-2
TGTGCCAGCAGCTCTGGGAGCACAGATACGCAGTATTTT
CASSSGSTDTQYF
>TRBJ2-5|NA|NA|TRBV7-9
TGTGCCAGCAGCCCGTCAGGGGTGCGGACCCAGTACTTC
CASSPSGVRTQYF
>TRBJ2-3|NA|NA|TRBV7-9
TGTGCCAGCAGCCCTGCTTTCTCTGGGGATACGCAGTATTTT
CASSPAFSGDTQYF
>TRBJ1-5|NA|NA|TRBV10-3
TGTGCCATCAGTGAGACATTTTCGAAAAGCAATCAGCCCCAGCATTTT
CAISETFSKSNQPQHF
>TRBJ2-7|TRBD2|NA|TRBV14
TGTGCCAGCAGCCAAGAACTAGCGGACTACGAGCAGTACTTC
CASSQELADYEQYF
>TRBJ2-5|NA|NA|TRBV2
TGTGCCAGCAGTGAAGGAGGCAGCCAAGAGACCCAGTACTTC
CASSEGGSQETQYF
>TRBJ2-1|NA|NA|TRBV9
TGTGCCAGCAGCATTAACTCCTACAATGAGCAGTTCTTC
CASSINSYNEQFF
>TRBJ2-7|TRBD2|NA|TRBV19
TGTGCCAGTAGACGGGGGGAGGGGTACGAGCAGTACTTC
CASRRGEGYEQYF
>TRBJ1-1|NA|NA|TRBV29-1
TGCAGCGTTGAAGATACCGGACGACCAGGCACTGAAGCTTTCTTT
CSVEDTGRPGTEAFF
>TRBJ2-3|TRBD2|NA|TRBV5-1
TGCGCCAGCAGCAATCTAGCGGGAGGGATCCCAGATACGCAGTATTTT
CASSNLAGGIPDTQYF
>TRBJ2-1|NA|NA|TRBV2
TGTGCCAGCAGTGATACCACCTACAATGAGCAGTTCTTC
CASSDTTYNEQFF
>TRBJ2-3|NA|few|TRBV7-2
TGTGCCAGCAGCCCAGGGAGCACAGATACGCAGTATTTT
CASSPGSTDTQYF
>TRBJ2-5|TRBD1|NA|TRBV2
TGTGCCACCGGGACAGTACAAGAGACCCAGTACTTC
CATGTVQETQYF
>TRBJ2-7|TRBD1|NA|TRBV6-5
TGTGCCAGCAGTTACAGCCGACAGGGTCCGGAGTACTTC
CASSYSRQGPEYF
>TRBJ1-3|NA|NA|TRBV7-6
TGTGCCAGCAGCTTAGGACAGGACTTTGACACCATATATTTT
CASSLGQDFDTIYF
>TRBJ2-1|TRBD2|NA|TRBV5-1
TGCGCCAGCAGCGGGGGTAGCGGGACCAATGAGCAGTTCTTC
CASSGGSGTNEQFF
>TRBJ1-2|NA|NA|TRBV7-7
TGTGCTAGCAGCTTAGGACAGTACCAAAATTCGACGCCTGGCTACACCTTC
CASSLGQYQNSTPGYTF
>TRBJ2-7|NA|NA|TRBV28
TGTGCCAGCAGTTGGTTAACTCACGAGCAGTACTTC
CASSWLTHEQYF
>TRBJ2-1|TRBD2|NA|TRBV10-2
TGCGCCAGCAGTGGTAGCGGGAGCAATGAGCAGTTCTTC
CASSGSGSNEQFF